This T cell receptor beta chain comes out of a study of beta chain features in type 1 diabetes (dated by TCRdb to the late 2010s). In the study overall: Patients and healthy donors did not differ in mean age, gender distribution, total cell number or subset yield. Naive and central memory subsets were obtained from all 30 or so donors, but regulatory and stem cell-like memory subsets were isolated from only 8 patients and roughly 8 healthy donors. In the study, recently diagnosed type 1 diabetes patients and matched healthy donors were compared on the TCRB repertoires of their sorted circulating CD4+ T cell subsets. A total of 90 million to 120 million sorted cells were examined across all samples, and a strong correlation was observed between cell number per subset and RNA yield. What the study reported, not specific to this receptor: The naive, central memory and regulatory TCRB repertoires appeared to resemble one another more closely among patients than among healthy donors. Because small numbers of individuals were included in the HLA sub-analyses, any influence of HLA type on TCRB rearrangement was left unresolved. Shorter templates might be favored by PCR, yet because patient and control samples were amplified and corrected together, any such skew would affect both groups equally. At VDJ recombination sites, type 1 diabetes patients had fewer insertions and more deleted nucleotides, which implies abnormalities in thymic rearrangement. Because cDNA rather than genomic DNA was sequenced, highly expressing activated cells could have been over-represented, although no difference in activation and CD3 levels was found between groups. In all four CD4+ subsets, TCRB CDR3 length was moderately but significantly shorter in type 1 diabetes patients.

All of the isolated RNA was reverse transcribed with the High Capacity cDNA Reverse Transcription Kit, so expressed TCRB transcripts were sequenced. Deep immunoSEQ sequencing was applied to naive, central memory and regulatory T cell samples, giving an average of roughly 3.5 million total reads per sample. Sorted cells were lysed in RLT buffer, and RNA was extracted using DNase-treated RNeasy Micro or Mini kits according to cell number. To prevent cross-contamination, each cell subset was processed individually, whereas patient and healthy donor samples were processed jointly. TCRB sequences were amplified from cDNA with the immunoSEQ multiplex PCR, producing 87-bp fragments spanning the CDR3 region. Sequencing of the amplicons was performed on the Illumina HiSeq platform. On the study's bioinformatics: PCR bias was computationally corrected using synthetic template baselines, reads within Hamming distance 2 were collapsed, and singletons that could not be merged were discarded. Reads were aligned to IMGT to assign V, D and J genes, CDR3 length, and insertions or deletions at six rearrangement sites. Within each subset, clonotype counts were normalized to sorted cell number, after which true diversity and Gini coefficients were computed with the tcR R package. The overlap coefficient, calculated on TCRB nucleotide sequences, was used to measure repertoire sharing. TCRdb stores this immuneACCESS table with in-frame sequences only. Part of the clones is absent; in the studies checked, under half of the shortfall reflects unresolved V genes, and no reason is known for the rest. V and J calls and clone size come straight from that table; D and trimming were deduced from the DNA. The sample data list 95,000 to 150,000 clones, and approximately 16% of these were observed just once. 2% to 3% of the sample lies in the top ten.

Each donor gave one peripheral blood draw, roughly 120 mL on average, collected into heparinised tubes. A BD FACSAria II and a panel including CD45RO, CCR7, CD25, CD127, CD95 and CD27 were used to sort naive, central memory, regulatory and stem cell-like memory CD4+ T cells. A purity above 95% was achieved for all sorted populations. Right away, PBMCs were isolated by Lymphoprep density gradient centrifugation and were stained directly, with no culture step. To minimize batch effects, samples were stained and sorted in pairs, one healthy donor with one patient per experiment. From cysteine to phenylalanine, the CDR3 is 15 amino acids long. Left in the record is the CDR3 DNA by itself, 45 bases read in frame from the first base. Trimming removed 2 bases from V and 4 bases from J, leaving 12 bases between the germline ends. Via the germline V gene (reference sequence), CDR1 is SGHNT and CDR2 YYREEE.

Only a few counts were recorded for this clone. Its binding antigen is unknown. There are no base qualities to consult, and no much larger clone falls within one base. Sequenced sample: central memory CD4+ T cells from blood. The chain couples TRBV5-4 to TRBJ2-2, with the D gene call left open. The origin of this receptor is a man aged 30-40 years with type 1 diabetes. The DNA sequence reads TGTGCCAGCAGCTTTCGATCGGTCAGCACCGGGGAGCTGTTTTTT. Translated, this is CASSFRSVSTGELFF.